The TCR beta chain under discussion was sequenced for a study of Tregs in tolerant kidney transplant recipients. Using immunoSEQ multiplex PCR, the repertoire was profiled, and TCRdb retains in-frame clones only, with some absent. This sample carries some 68,000 clones, less than 90% of them seen once, and the ten largest clones take roughly 4.9%. The CDR3 contains 13 residues. Germline CDR1 SGHNT, CDR2 YYREEE (reference sequence). V lost 2 bases and J 9 bases, leaving 12 bases between the germline ends. This TCR was sampled from a human donor in good health. The sample taken for sequencing was CD4+ T cells from blood. The chain couples TRBV5-4 to TRBJ2-1; D remains ambiguous. Written as DNA, the CDR3 is TGTGCCAGCAGCTTTCTCCCCCTGAGTGAGCAGTTCTTC. This encodes CASSFLPLSEQFF.